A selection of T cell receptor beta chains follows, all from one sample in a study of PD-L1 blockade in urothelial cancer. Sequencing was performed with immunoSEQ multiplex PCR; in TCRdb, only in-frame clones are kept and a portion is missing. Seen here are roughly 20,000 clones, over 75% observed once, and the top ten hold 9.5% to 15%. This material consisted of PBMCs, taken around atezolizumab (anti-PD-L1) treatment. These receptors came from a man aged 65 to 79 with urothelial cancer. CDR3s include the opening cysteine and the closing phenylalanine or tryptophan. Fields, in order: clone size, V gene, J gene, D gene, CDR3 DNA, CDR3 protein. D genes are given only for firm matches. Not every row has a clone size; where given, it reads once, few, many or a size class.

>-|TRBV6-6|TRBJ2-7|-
TGTGCCAGCAGGCTAACTCGGGGGAGCGAGCAGTACTTC
CASRLTRGSEQYF
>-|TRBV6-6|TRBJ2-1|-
TGTGCCAGCAGTTACGCGGGGGGGGACAGGGGTAATGAGCAGTTCTTC
CASSYAGGDRGNEQFF
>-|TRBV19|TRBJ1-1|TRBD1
TGTGCCAGTAGTGCGCAACAGGGGATGCGGACTGAAGCTTTCTTT
CASSAQQGMRTEAFF
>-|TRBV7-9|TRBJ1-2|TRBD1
TGTGCCAGCACCCGGACAGGGGACGGCTACACCTTC
CASTRTGDGYTF
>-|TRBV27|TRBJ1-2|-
TGTGCCAGCAGTTTATCAGCTGCTTATGGCTACACCTTC
CASSLSAAYGYTF
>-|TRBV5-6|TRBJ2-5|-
TGTGCCAGCAGCTGGGGGCAGTTCCAAGAGACCCAGTACTTC
CASSWGQFQETQYF
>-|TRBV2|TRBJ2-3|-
TGTGCCAGCGGTACCGAGACAGGACCCACAGATACGCAGTATTTT
CASGTETGPTDTQYF
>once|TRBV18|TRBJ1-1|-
TGTGCCAGCTCACCATACGGTATTGAAGCTTTCTTT
CASSPYGIEAFF
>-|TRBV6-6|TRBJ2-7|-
TGTGCCAGCAGTTACTTTGGGGCCCCCTACGAGCAGTACTTC
CASSYFGAPYEQYF
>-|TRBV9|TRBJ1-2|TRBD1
TGTGCCAGCGCCACCGATTCGACAGGGTACGGCTATGGCTACACCTTC
CASATDSTGYGYGYTF
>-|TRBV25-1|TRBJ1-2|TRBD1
TGTGCCAGCAGTTCGCCCGGGACAGAAAACGATGGCTACACCTTC
CASSSPGTENDGYTF
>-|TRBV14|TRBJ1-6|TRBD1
TGTGCCAGCCAAGGGACAGGGAGGCATAATTCACCCCTCCACTTT
CASQGTGRHNSPLHF
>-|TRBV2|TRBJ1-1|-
TGTGCCAGCAGTGGCGGGTCTTACAGGGAGAACACTGAAGCTTTCTTT
CASSGGSYRENTEAFF
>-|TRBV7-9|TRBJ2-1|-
TGTGCCAGCAGCTTATTTACAGGGCGCAATGAGCAGTTCTTC
CASSLFTGRNEQFF
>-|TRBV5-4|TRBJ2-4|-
TGTGCCAGCAGCCTTTCGGGGGGCGCAGCCAAAAACATTCAGTACTTC
CASSLSGGAAKNIQYF
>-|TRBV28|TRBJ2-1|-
TGTGCCAGCAGCTCATCCTCCAGGGTTTTCAATGAGCAGTTCTTC
CASSSSSRVFNEQFF
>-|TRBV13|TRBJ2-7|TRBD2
TGTGCCAGCAGCTTATTAGGGCGGGGGGGGCCCTACGAGCAGTACTTC
CASSLLGRGGPYEQYF
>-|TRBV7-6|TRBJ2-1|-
TGTGCCAGCAGTTTGCCGGACAGAAACAATGAGCAGTTCTTC
CASSLPDRNNEQFF
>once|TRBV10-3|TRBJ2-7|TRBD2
TGTGCCATCAGTGAGTCTACAGGCGGGGGTTACGAGCAGTACTTC
CAISESTGGGYEQYF
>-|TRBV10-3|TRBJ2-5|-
TGTGCCATCAGCCACGGACAGCCCGGAAGGGAGACCCAGTACTTC
CAISHGQPGRETQYF
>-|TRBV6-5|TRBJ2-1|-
TGTGCCAGCAGTACCGGAAGTAGCGGCAACAATGAGCAGTTCTTC
CASSTGSSGNNEQFF
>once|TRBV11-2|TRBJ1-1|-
TGTGCCAGCAGCTTAAACAGGGTCACGGGCACTGAAGCTTTCTTT
CASSLNRVTGTEAFF
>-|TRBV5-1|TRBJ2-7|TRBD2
TGCGCCAGCAGCCCCGGCAGCGGGGGCTACGAGCAGTACTTC
CASSPGSGGYEQYF
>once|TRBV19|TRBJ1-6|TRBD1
TGTGCCAGTAGTTTAGGGGGCACGGATTCACCCCTCCACTTT
CASSLGGTDSPLHF
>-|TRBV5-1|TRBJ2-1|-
TGCGCCAGCAGCTGGGGTGACAGGGAGGATCGCAATGAGCAGTTCTTC
CASSWGDREDRNEQFF
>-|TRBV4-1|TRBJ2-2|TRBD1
TGCGCCAGCAGCCAGGACAGGGGTCCCGGGGAGCTGTTTTTT
CASSQDRGPGELFF
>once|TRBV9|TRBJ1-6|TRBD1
TGTGCTAAGTCGGGGGACAGGGATAATTCACCCCTCCACTTT
CAKSGDRDNSPLHF
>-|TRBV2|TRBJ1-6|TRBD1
TGTGCCAGCAGTGATGCTAAGACAGGGGGTTTGGTCCTCCACTTT
CASSDAKTGGLVLHF
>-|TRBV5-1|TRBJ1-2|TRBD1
TGCGCCAGCAGCGCTGCGGGACAGGGGTACTATGGCTACACCTTC
CASSAAGQGYYGYTF
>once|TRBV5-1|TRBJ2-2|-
TGCGCCAGCAGCTTGGTACCTGATCCAACATTGGACACCGGGGAGCTGTTTTTT
CASSLVPDPTLDTGELFF
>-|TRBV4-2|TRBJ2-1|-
TGTGCCAGCAGGGGGGAGGCCTACAATGAGCAGTTCTTC
CASRGEAYNEQFF
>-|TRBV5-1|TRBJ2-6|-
TGCGCCAGCATCGGGACTTACTCTGGGGCCAACGTCCTGACTTTC
CASIGTYSGANVLTF
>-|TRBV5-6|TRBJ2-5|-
TGTGCCAGCAGCAGAACGGACAGTCAAGAGACCCAGTACTTC
CASSRTDSQETQYF
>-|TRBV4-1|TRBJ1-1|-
TGCGCCAGCAGCCAAGAACCGGGCAGGGCCACTGAAGCTTTCTTT
CASSQEPGRATEAFF
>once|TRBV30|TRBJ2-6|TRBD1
TGTGCCTGGACTACCGGGACAGGTATTTTCTCTGGGGCCAACGTCCTGACTTTC
CAWTTGTGIFSGANVLTF
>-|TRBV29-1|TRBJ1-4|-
TGCAGCGTTGCGGGGTACTCACCAACTAATGAAAAACTGTTTTTT
CSVAGYSPTNEKLFF
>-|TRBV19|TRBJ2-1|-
TGTGCCAGTAGTATAGGCACCTTCGGGGAGCAGTTCTTC
CASSIGTFGEQFF
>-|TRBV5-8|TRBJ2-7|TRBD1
TGTGCCAGCAGCACCCGGGACAGGGGAACTTATGCGTACTTC
CASSTRDRGTYAYF
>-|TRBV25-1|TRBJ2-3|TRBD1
TGTGCCAGCAGTGAGACAGGGTTATCAGATACGCAGTATTTT
CASSETGLSDTQYF
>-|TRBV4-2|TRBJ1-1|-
TGTGCCAGCAGCCAAGTCCTCGACAAGAACACTGAAGCTTTCTTT
CASSQVLDKNTEAFF
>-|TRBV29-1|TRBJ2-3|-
TGCAGCGCCGTACGGCTAGCAAGAGATACGCAGTATTTT
CSAVRLARDTQYF
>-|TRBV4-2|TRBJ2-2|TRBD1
TGTGCCAGCAGCCAAAAGGACAGGGGGCGGAACGGGGAGCTGTTTTTT
CASSQKDRGRNGELFF
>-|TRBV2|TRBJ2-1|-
TGTGCCAGCAGAAGAACCGGGAACTCCTACAATGAGCAGTTCTTC
CASRRTGNSYNEQFF
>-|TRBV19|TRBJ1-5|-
TGTGCCAGTAGTATTGAGGCGGGGTTCAATCAGCCCCAGCATTTT
CASSIEAGFNQPQHF
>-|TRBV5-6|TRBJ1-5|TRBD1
TGTGCCAGCACCCTGGGACAGATAAATCAGCCCCAGCATTTT
CASTLGQINQPQHF
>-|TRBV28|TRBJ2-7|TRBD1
TGTGCCAGCAGTACCCCGACAGGGGGATACCGCGAGCAGTACTTC
CASSTPTGGYREQYF
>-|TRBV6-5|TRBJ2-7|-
TGTGCCAGCAGTTACTCGAATCCGGGATTCTACGAGCAGTACTTC
CASSYSNPGFYEQYF
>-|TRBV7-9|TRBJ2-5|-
TGTGCCAGCAGCCCTCGCGGGGCCTTGGGTGGGGAGACCCAGTACTTC
CASSPRGALGGETQYF